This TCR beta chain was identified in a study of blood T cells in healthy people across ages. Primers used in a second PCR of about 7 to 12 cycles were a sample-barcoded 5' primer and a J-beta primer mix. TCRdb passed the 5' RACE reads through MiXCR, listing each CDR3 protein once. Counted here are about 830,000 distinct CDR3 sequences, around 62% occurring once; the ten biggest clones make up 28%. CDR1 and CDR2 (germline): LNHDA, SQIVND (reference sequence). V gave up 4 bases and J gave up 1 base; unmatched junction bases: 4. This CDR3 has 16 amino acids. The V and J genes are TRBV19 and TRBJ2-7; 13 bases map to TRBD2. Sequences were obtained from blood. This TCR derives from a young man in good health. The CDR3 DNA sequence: TGTGCCAGTAGTACTCGACTAGCGGGGGGTTCCTACGAGCAGTACTTC. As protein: CASSTRLAGGSYEQYF. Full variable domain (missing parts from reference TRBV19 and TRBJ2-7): DGGITQSPKYLFRKEGQNVTLSCEQNLNHDAMYWYRQDPGQGLRLIYYSQIVNDFQKGDIAEGYSVSREKKESFPLTVTSAQKNPTAFYLCASSTRLAGGSYEQYFGPGTRLTVT.